The rows below give T cell receptor beta chains drawn from one sample of a study of human T cells and chemical hapten exposure. TCRdb processed the RACE reads anew with MiXCR; each CDR3 protein has one entry. The sample lists about 110,000 distinct CDR3 sequences; 11% were seen once. The sample here was whole blood, taken in connection with sensitization to the hapten diphenylcyclopropenone (DPC). These receptors came from a woman between 40 and 55 years old with alopecia areata. Some clones in this sample may be carry-over from other donors' samples. CDR3s include the opening cysteine and the closing phenylalanine or tryptophan. Fields, in order: CDR3 protein, CDR3 DNA, D gene, J gene, clone size, V gene. The D gene is left open where the match is weak. Expanded clones are given a class, and other clones once, few, many or no size at all.

CASSSRTNQPQHF TGTGCCAGCAGTTCCCGGACAAATCAGCCCCAGCATTTT - TRBJ1-5 many TRBV12-3/TRBV12-4
CASSSRNTIYF TGTGCCAGCAGCTCCAGAAACACCATATATTTT - TRBJ1-3 many TRBV7-2
CSVGPGGSYGYTF TGCAGCGTTGGTCCAGGGGGTAGCTATGGCTACACCTTC TRBD1 TRBJ1-2 - TRBV29-1
CASRTEENTGELFF TGTGCCAGCAGGACTGAGGAAAACACCGGGGAGCTGTTTTTT - TRBJ2-2 - TRBV4-2
CASSLARTSGEIKDTQYF TGCGCCAGCAGCTTGGCCCGGACTAGCGGAGAGATCAAAGATACGCAGTATTTT TRBD2 TRBJ2-3 many TRBV5-1
CASSSGQGRKSTGELFF TGTGCCAGCAGTTCCGGACAGGGGAGGAAAAGCACCGGGGAGCTGTTTTTT TRBD1 TRBJ2-2 - TRBV6-6
CASSRTGRTDTQYF TGTGCCAGCAGCCGGACAGGGCGCACAGATACGCAGTATTTT TRBD1 TRBJ2-3 many TRBV7-2
CASRSTRNNEQFF TGCGCCAGCAGATCCACTAGGAACAATGAGCAGTTCTTC - TRBJ2-1 - TRBV4-1
CASSYSRGGETQYF TGTGCCAGCAGTTACTCTCGGGGAGGCGAGACCCAGTACTTC - TRBJ2-5 many TRBV6-5
CSVDPLSGATDTQYF TGCAGCGTTGACCCCCTATCCGGGGCCACAGATACGCAGTATTTT - TRBJ2-3 many TRBV29-1
CASTAEALYQPQHF TGTGCCAGCACGGCGGAGGCTTTGTATCAGCCCCAGCATTTT - TRBJ1-5 - TRBV18
CASSQDPRPGTEAFF TGTGCCAGCAGCCAAGACCCTCGACCGGGCACTGAAGCTTTCTTT - TRBJ1-1 few TRBV14
CASSLAGLAGEETQYF TGTGCCAGCAGCTTGGCGGGACTAGCGGGAGAAGAGACCCAGTACTTC TRBD2 TRBJ2-5 many TRBV5-4
CASSEASASRNEQFF TGTGCCAGCAGTGAAGCGTCGGCTAGCCGGAATGAGCAGTTCTTC - TRBJ2-1 many TRBV6-1
CASKSATARMNTEAFF TGTGCCAGCAAGAGTGCGACAGCTCGTATGAACACTGAAGCTTTCTTT - TRBJ1-1 few TRBV6-2/TRBV6-3
CATVSRDSSYEQYF TGTGCCACTGTCAGCCGGGACTCCTCCTACGAGCAGTACTTC - TRBJ2-7 many TRBV19
CASSRDRGSTEAFF TGTGCCAGCAGCCGTGACAGGGGGTCCACTGAAGCTTTCTTT TRBD1 TRBJ1-1 few TRBV6-6
CASSSQGTSGRAEQFF TGTGCCAGCAGCTCCCAAGGGACTAGCGGGAGGGCTGAGCAGTTCTTC TRBD2 TRBJ2-1 many TRBV5-4
CASSLGLAGQETQYF TGTGCCAGCAGCTTAGGACTAGCGGGGCAAGAGACCCAGTACTTC TRBD2 TRBJ2-5 many TRBV11-2
CASSSRRRDPSGNTIYF TGTGCCAGCAGCTCCCGGAGGAGGGACCCCTCTGGAAACACCATATATTTT - TRBJ1-3 few TRBV11-2
CASSESQGAPYEQYF TGTGCCAGCAGTGAAAGCCAGGGGGCCCCCTACGAGCAGTACTTC TRBD1 TRBJ2-7 many TRBV2
CASSLGGEAEAFF TGTGCCAGCTCTTTGGGGGGAGAGGCTGAAGCTTTCTTT - TRBJ1-1 - TRBV6-6
CASTGGGISYEQYF TGTGCCAGCACCGGGGGGGGTATTTCTTACGAGCAGTACTTC TRBD2 TRBJ2-7 many TRBV28
CAWSVRAQETQYF TGTGCCTGGAGTGTACGGGCACAAGAGACCCAGTACTTC - TRBJ2-5 - TRBV30
CASSQGGRGNQPQHF TGTGCCAGCAGCCAAGGGGGCAGGGGCAATCAGCCCCAGCATTTT - TRBJ1-5 many TRBV3-1
CASSPEGILNQPQHF TGTGCCAGCAGCCCCGAGGGGATACTCAATCAGCCCCAGCATTTT - TRBJ1-5 many TRBV9
CASRPGEWSYGYTF TGTGCCAGCAGGCCAGGGGAGTGGAGCTATGGCTACACCTTC - TRBJ1-2 - TRBV6-2/TRBV6-3
CASSPQGYTEAFF TGTGCCAGCTCACCACAGGGGTACACTGAAGCTTTCTTT - TRBJ1-1 many TRBV18
CASSLASQAVYGYTF TGTGCCAGCAGCTTGGCATCACAGGCCGTCTATGGCTACACCTTC - TRBJ1-2 - TRBV11-2
CASSQDWDRYNTEAFF TGCGCCAGCAGCCAAGATTGGGACAGATATAACACTGAAGCTTTCTTT TRBD1 TRBJ1-1 many TRBV4-1
CSTSQETQYF TGCAGCACTTCGCAAGAGACCCAGTACTTC - TRBJ2-5 - TRBV29-1
CAINLQGQDYGYTF TGTGCCATCAACCTACAGGGCCAGGATTATGGCTACACCTTC - TRBJ1-2 - TRBV10-3
CASSSWTGGYGYTF TGTGCCAGCAGTTCGTGGACAGGGGGCTATGGCTACACCTTC TRBD1 TRBJ1-2 - TRBV12-3/TRBV12-4
CASSLRTSGRKTDTQYF TGTGCCAGCAGCTTGAGGACTAGCGGGAGGAAAACAGATACGCAGTATTTT TRBD2 TRBJ2-3 few TRBV7-2
CASSLGTGATETQYF TGTGCCAGCAGCCTCGGGACAGGGGCGACCGAGACCCAGTACTTC TRBD1 TRBJ2-5 few TRBV12-3/TRBV12-4
CASSVGGQAKANYGYTF TGTGCCAGCAGCGTGGGTGGTCAGGCCAAAGCTAACTATGGCTACACCTTC - TRBJ1-2 few TRBV5-6
CASSPGSAGDQPQHF TGTGCCAGCAGTCCCGGGTCTGCGGGGGATCAGCCCCAGCATTTT - TRBJ1-5 few TRBV28
CASKRTSATYEQYF TGTGCCAGCAAACGGACTAGCGCTACCTACGAGCAGTACTTC TRBD2 TRBJ2-7 few TRBV6-6
CASSLGLAGAPGELFF TGTGCCAGCAGCTTGGGACTAGCGGGAGCCCCCGGGGAGCTGTTTTTT TRBD2 TRBJ2-2 - TRBV7-9
CASGGTSGRQVDEQFF TGTGCCAGCGGCGGGACTAGCGGGAGACAGGTGGATGAGCAGTTCTTC TRBD2 TRBJ2-1 few TRBV28